This T cell receptor (beta chain) is drawn from a study of cytomegalovirus exposure and HLA in healthy donors (dated by TCRdb to 2016 to 2017). Broadly, across the study: A later analysis indicated that the 130 or so validation repertoires were generated on the platform also employed for the roughly 720 repertoires of the first cohort. The aim of the study was to test whether cataloging public T cell receptors could identify signatures of past pathogen exposure. In addition to the first cohort of 500 to 850 subjects, a separate validation cohort of approximately 130 different subjects was used. To predict cytomegalovirus infection status, the study combined high-throughput TCR immunosequencing, statistical association of individual TCRs with disease status, and machine learning.

On this clone: Its antigen target is currently unknown. Per-base quality was not reported, and no clone a single base away is much larger than it.

The cysteine opens and the phenylalanine closes a CDR3 of 13 amino acids. Only the CDR3 region is kept as DNA, spanning 39 bases read in frame from base 1. The germline V gene yields SNHLY for CDR1 and FYNNEI for CDR2. V lost 6 bases and J lost 6 bases; the stretch between them is 14 bases long. The donors were included in the validation cohort of 120 subjects, a group kept apart from the roughly 680-subject first cohort. Paper-wide results and their limitations: In vitro tests confirmed that a few of the cytomegalovirus-associated TCR beta chains recognize cytomegalovirus antigens. The study listed approximately 150 TCR beta chains as associated with cytomegalovirus. It was suggested by the authors that the approach could potentially be generalized to other disease states and immunological phenotypes. Most TCR sequences were observed very rarely across donors, whereas some public TCRs were present in many individuals. In both the original and validation cohorts, the classifier was reported to diagnose cytomegalovirus status with high specificity and sensitivity. A later analysis lacked HLA typing for the validation cohort, so it scored co-occurrence in that cohort across all 120 repertoires. A later analysis found that TCRs clustered in the first cohort also tended to co-occur in the approximately 120 validation repertoires, with 94% of cluster scores above 0.

The library came from the immunoSEQ multiplex PCR assay. As for the authors' bioinformatics: To diagnose cytomegalovirus status from the catalog of TCR beta chain sequences, a statistical classification framework was built. In its TCRdb copy, this immuneACCESS table keeps in-frame sequences only and misses some clones. Where compared with another copy, unresolved V genes explain less than half of these, and the others have no known cause. Clonal size and the V and J genes are those of that table, whereas D and trimming came from the DNA. Here the sample has some 70,000 clones; around 89% occur a single time. Approximately 1.5% of the sample is held by the ten biggest clonotypes.

Sequencing input: PBMCs. This chain is built from TRBV2 and TRBJ1-1, with an unclear D gene assignment. This receptor was identified in a young woman in good health and CMV-seronegative. The sequenced DNA is TGTGCCAGCAGCGTGGAACAGATGGCTGAAGCTTTCTTT. Translation gives CASSVEQMAEAFF. Where the CDR3 stops, the reference TRBV2 and TRBJ1-1 genes take over; the full variable domain is EPEVTQTPSHQVTQMGQEVILRCVPISNHLYFYWYRQILGQKVEFLVSFYNNEISEKSEIFDDQFSVERPDGSNFTLKIRSTKLEDSAMYFCASSVEQMAEAFFGQGTRLTVV.